This T cell receptor (beta chain) came from a study of cytomegalovirus exposure and HLA in healthy donors. Study-wide results and limits: HLA alleles showed associations with some 15,000 TCR beta sequences in a later analysis, at a 0.05 false discovery rate. TCR beta chain V- and J-gene trimming was linked, in a later analysis, to a missense variant in DCLRE1C.

Vbeta (60) and Jbeta (13) primers were used in the PCR. Produced via immunoSEQ multiplex PCR; TCRdb's table is partial and in-frame only. The sample carries roughly 180,000 clones, 84% recorded once. This CDR3 has 16 amino acids. The J segment lost 3 bases and the V segment lost 4 bases, leaving 9 bases of the junction unmatched. From germline, CDR1 is WNHNN and CDR2 SYGVQD (reference sequence). This clone was counted once. Its antigen is as yet unknown. What was sequenced was PBMCs. The J gene is TRBJ2-3, the V gene TRBV10-1, with 8 bases aligning to TRBD1. This receptor was obtained from a girl between 5 and 17 years old in good health and CMV-seropositive. The CDR3 here is CASSGARTGPTDTQYF. The CDR3 DNA reads as TGCGCCAGCAGTGGTGCCCGGACAGGGCCTACAGATACGCAGTATTTT.